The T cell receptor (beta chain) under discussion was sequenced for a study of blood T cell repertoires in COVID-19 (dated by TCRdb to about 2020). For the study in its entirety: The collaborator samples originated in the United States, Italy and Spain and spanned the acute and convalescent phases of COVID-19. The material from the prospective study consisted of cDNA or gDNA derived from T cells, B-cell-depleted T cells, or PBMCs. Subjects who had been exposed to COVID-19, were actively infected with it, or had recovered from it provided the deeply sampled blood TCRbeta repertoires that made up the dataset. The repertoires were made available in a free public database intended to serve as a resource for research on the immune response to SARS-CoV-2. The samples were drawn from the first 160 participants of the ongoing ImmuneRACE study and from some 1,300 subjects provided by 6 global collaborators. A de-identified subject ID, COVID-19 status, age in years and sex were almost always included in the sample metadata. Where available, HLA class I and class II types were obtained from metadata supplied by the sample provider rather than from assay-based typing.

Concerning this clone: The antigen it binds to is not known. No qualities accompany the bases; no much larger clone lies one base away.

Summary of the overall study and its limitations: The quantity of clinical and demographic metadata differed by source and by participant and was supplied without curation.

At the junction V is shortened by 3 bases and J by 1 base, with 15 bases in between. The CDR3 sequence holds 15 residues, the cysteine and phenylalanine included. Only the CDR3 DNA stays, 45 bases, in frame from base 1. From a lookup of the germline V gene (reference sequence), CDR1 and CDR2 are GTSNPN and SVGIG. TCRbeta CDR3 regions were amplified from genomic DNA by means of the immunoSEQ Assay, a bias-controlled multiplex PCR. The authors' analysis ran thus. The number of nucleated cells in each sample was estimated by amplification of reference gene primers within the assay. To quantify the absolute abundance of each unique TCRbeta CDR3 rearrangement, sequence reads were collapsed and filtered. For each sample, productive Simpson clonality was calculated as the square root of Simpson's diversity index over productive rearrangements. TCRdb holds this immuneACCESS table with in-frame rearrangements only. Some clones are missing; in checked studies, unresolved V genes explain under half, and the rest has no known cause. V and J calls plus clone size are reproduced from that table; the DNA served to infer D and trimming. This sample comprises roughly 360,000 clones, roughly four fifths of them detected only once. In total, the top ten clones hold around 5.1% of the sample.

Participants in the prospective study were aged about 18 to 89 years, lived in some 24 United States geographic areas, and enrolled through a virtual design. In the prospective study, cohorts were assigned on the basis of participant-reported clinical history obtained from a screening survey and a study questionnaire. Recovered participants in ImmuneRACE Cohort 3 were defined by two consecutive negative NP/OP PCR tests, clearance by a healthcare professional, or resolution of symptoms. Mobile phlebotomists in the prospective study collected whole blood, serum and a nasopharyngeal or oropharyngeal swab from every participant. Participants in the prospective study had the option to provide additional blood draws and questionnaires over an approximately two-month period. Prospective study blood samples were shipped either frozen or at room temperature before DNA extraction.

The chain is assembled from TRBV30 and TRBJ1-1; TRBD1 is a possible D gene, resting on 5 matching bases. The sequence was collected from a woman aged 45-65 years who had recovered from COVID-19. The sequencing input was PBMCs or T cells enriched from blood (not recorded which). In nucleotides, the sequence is TGTGCCTGGAGCGGGGGGACGGCGGGGAACACTGAAGCTTTCTTT. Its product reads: CAWSGGTAGNTEAFF.